The clone carrying this TCR beta chain appeared a single time. Antigen specificity is unknown. The data belong to a study of OX40 agonist ivuxolimab in advanced cancers. Study context: The study gave patients intravenous ivuxolimab at 0.01 to 10 mg/kg every 2 weeks. Participants, roughly 81% male, averaged around 60 years of age, ranging from about 20 to 79. Regarding the study as a whole: At 0.1 to 3.0 mg/kg and by week 6, CD4+ and CD8+ T cells in the blood had expanded clonally. CD8+ T cells (on average) carried more expanded clones than CD4+ T cells.

The assay was immunoSEQ multiplex PCR, and TCRdb's table has in-frame clones only and misses some. The sample records about 83,000 clones, 91% being singletons. This CDR3 region has 18 residues. V was cut by 6 bases and J by 4 bases, with 28 bases left in between. Germline V lookup: CDR1 LNHDA, CDR2 SQIVND (reference sequence). This specimen consisted of CD4+ or CD8+ T cells sorted from blood, obtained in a trial of the OX40 agonist ivuxolimab. This clonotype was sampled from an adult with an advanced solid tumor such as melanoma, head and neck, liver or kidney cancer. V gene TRBV19 combines with J gene TRBJ2-7, with TRBD2 as a possible D gene (6 bases). CDR3 loop: CASRPGGGNTERHYEQYF. CDR3 sequence (DNA): TGTGCCAGTAGGCCCGGTGGGGGGAACACCGAAAGACATTACGAGCAGTACTTC.